This TCR beta chain was captured in a study of T-cell memory formation after mild COVID-19. Study-wide points: Within pre-infection memory, some responding clones were found, suggesting cross-reactive memory joined. While clones contracting from day 15 to 85 were balanced between CD4 and CD8, later expanders leaned CD4+.

Amplification by 5'RACE using constant-segment primers produced TCR alpha and TCR beta cDNA libraries that carried sample barcodes and UMIs. TCRdb processed the 5' RACE reads anew with MiXCR; each CDR3 protein has one entry. The sample consists of hundreds of thousands of distinct CDR3 sequences, around 27% of them appearing once. CDR3 length: 15 amino acids. Germline values: CDR1 SGHRS, CDR2 YFSETQ. V was trimmed by 3 bases and J by 8 bases, leaving 20 bases between them. This clonotype occurred once. Its cognate antigen is unknown. This TCR was sampled from an adult woman who had mild COVID-19 (a few samples of this study predate the infection). Cell type and time point are not known. V is TRBV5-1 and J is TRBJ1-2; no clear D. The sample comprised PBMCs or a T cell subset sorted from them (not recorded which). This CDR3 reads CASSSKTGSLGGYTF. The DNA for the CDR3 is TGCGCCAGCAGCTCAAAAACCGGGAGCCTCGGAGGCTACACCTTC.